The present T cell receptor (beta chain) was sequenced within a study of T cell responses to AZD1222 COVID-19 vaccine. Using immunoSEQ multiplex PCR, the repertoire was profiled, and TCRdb retains in-frame clones only, with some absent. The repertoire holds over 110,000 clones, with roughly 90% as singletons. The CDR3 consists of 14 residues. Germline V CDR1 and CDR2: LGHNA, YSLEER. V lost 3 bases, J lost 0 bases, and 8 bases lay in between. This receptor was obtained from an adult who received the AZD1222 COVID-19 vaccine. Sequences were derived from peripheral blood, sampled 28 days after the second AZD1222 dose. The chain combines TRBV4-3 with TRBJ1-1; D perhaps matches TRBD1 (6 bases). The CDR3 DNA follows: TGCGCCAGCAGCCACCAGGGGTTGAACACTGAAGCTTTCTTT. This translates into CASSHQGLNTEAFF.